The 26 T cell receptor beta chains below were found in one sample sequenced in a study of blood T cell repertoires in COVID-19. The protocol was immunoSEQ multiplex PCR, while the TCRdb copy is restricted to in-frame clones and leaves out a portion. The sample lists approximately 270,000 clones; more than 70% were seen once. Source material: peripheral blood. Every receptor here comes from a woman in her thirties with COVID-19, enrolled during active disease.

The gene calls are TRBV19 and TRBJ2-3; 12 bases fit TRBD2. V lost 9 bases, J lost 3 bases, and 13 bases stayed unmatched. The CDR3 length is 17 residues. Germline loops: CDR1 LNHDA, CDR2 SQIVND (reference sequence). CDR3 bases: TGTGCCAGCAAGGCTCTAGCGGGGGGGCATGGAACAGATACGCAGTATTTT. Residues: CASKALAGGHGTDTQYF.

The chain recombines TRBV19 with TRBJ1-2; TRBD1 agrees at 7 bases. Germline V gives CDR1 LNHDA, CDR2 SQIVND (reference sequence). The CDR3 spans 13 residues. J was trimmed by 2 bases and V by 6 bases; bases with no gene match: 3. CDR3 protein: CASSLQGNYGYTF. DNA for the CDR3: TGTGCCAGTAGCCTACAGGGGAACTATGGCTACACCTTC.

J is TRBJ1-5 and V is TRBV19; possibly TRBD1 for D (6 bases). V lost 5 bases and J 5 bases, leaving 19 bases between the germline ends. This CDR3 spans 16 amino acids. CDR1 LNHDA and CDR2 SQIVND come from the germline V gene (reference sequence). CDR3: CASSQLGTPRDQPQHF. CDR3 coding DNA: TGTGCCAGTAGTCAACTGGGGACACCGCGGGATCAGCCCCAGCATTTT.

This rearrangement joins TRBV5-5 to TRBJ2-3, with 9 bases lining up with TRBD2. The germline CDR1 and CDR2 sequences are SGHKS and YYEKEE (reference sequence). The CDR3 contains 16 residues. Losses at the gene ends were 4 bases for V and 4 bases for J; bases not matched to a gene: 10. CDR3 nucleotide sequence: TGTGCCAGCAGCCCCAGATTAGCGGGAGACGCAGATACGCAGTATTTT. Its translation is CASSPRLAGDADTQYF.

This chain uses TRBV2 with TRBJ1-1; 10 positions match TRBD1. Germline V gene data show CDR1 as SNHLY and CDR2 as FYNNEI. The CDR3 runs 16 residues. The trim removed 6 bases at V and 3 bases at J, leaving 10 bases unmatched. The CDR3 DNA sequence: TGTGCCAGCAGGCCAGACAGGGGGCCAGGGGACACTGAAGCTTTCTTT. Protein: CASRPDRGPGDTEAFF.

The chain is built from TRBV29-1 and TRBJ1-2, with TRBD1 matching over 8 bases. From germline, CDR1 is SQVTM and CDR2 ANQGSEA. V dropped 8 bases and J dropped 5; count of bases not matched to a gene: 7. CDR3 length: 12 amino acids. The DNA of the CDR3 is TGCAGCTTCCTGACAGGGGAATATGGCTACACCTTC. Encoded protein: CSFLTGEYGYTF.

This clone is a singleton in its sample. The V and J genes are TRBV14 and TRBJ2-5; D might be TRBD2 (5 bases). Looked up from germline, CDR1 is SGHDN and CDR2 is FVKESK. This CDR3 has 14 residues. The V end was cut by 4 bases, the J end by 5 bases, with 14 bases between. The chain's CDR3 is CASSLGVLGETQYF. For the CDR3, the DNA is TGTGCCAGCAGCCTCGGGGTTTTGGGGGAGACCCAGTACTTC.

This rearrangement joins TRBV5-1 to TRBJ2-3, with 8 bases lining up with TRBD2. Germline V lookup: CDR1 SGHRS, CDR2 YFSETQ. The CDR3 runs to 16 residues. The V segment lost 4 bases and the J segment 0 bases; nucleotides outside the gene matches: 7. CDR3 sequence: CASSPPGLESTDTQYF. CDR3 sequence (DNA): TGCGCCAGCAGCCCCCCGGGACTAGAGAGCACAGATACGCAGTATTTT.

The chain joins TRBV28 to TRBJ2-5; 9 nucleotides agree with TRBD1. V lost 3 bases and J lost 3; bases outside the gene matches: 8. This CDR3 contains 16 residues. Germline CDR1 is MDHEN and CDR2 is SYDVKM. The chain's CDR3 is CASSFRGQGLEETQYF. CDR3 bases: TGTGCCAGCAGTTTCCGGGGACAGGGCTTAGAAGAGACCCAGTACTTC.

The V call is TRBV2, the J call TRBJ2-7, with 9 bases fitting TRBD1. Trimming removed 2 bases from V and 0 bases from J; junction bases left unmatched: 5. Germline V lookup: CDR1 SNHLY, CDR2 FYNNEI. The CDR3 sequence is 16 residues long. For the CDR3, the DNA is TGTGCCAGCAGTGAACGTCCGGGACAGGGCTCCTACGAGCAGTACGTC. Translation gives CASSERPGQGSYEQYV.

J is TRBJ2-3 and V is TRBV5-1; 7 nucleotides align to TRBD1. Germline V gene sequence: CDR1 SGHRS, CDR2 YFSETQ. The V and J ends lost 5 bases and 2 bases, in that order; junction bases with no gene match: 11. The CDR3 length is 16 residues. For the CDR3, the DNA is TGCGCCAGCAGAGAGAATTGGGACAGCCTCACAGATACGCAGTATTTT. Its protein product is CASRENWDSLTDTQYF.

This chain links TRBV24-1 with TRBJ2-5, with a tentative D call TRBD2 (7 bases). The CDR3 totals 13 residues. Trimming took 5 bases from V and 5 from J, leaving 11 bases between them. The V gene's germline CDR1 is KGHDR and CDR2 SFDVKD. CDR3 in amino acids: CATSGGGLETQYF. DNA of the CDR3: TGTGCCACCAGTGGGGGGGGCCTCGAGACCCAGTACTTC.

The chain joins TRBV28 to TRBJ1-5; tentatively, D is TRBD1 (6 bases). CDR3 length equals 14 residues. V lost 1 base, J lost 5 bases, and 9 bases lay in between. The germline V gene has CDR1 MDHEN and CDR2 SYDVKM. This CDR3 reads CASSLSDRHQPQHF. The CDR3 DNA sequence: TGTGCCAGCAGTTTATCGGACAGACATCAGCCCCAGCATTTT.

Notes on this clone: One junction end does not reproduce the germline sequence, and a read error may be involved. This chain links TRBV24-1 with TRBJ2-3; 9 nucleotides align to TRBD2. The CDR3 contains 16 residues. The germline V gene encodes CDR1 KGHDR and CDR2 SFDVKD. The CDR3 here is CATSALAGGRVDTQYF. The CDR3 DNA follows: TGTGCCACCAGTGCTTTGGCGGGGGGGCGGGTAGATACGCAGTATTTT.

Comments on this clone: One junction end disagrees with the germline gene, perhaps due to a read error. V and J are TRBV20-1 and TRBJ2-7; 7 nucleotides align to TRBD1. Germline V gene data show CDR1 as DFQATT and CDR2 as SNEGSKA (reference sequence). The length of the CDR3 is 11 residues. Here the CDR3 reads CSARDLRDSRF. CDR3 sequence (DNA): TGCAGTGCTAGAGATCTCCGGGACAGTAGATTC.

In this sample, this clone turned up once. The chain recombines TRBV27 with TRBJ2-2; D is unresolved. CDR1 is MNHEY, CDR2 SMNVEV, per germline (reference sequence). The CDR3 loop spans 13 amino acids. V lost 4 bases, J lost 4 bases, and 7 bases lay in between. This CDR3 reads CASSSHSTGELFF. The CDR3 nucleotides read TGTGCCAGCAGTTCCCATAGCACCGGGGAGCTGTTTTTT.

The sample holds a few counts of this clone. The V call is TRBV5-4, the J call TRBJ1-4; D ambiguous. The CDR3 runs to 13 residues. V lost 4 bases and J 4 bases, leaving 8 bases between the germline ends. In germline, CDR1 is SGHNT, CDR2 YYREEE (reference sequence). The CDR3 DNA is TGTGCCAGCAGCGGAGTAAATAATGAAAAACTGTTTTTT. Protein product: CASSGVNNEKLFF.

This CDR3 reads CASSYGLADYEQYV. The CDR3 bases are TGTGCCAGCAGCTACGGACTAGCGGACTACGAGCAGTACGTC. This sequence joins TRBV11-2 and TRBJ2-7; TRBD2 matches 10 bases. With 4 bases clipped from V and 3 bases from J, the junction kept 3 bases outside the gene matches. In germline, CDR1 is SGHAT, CDR2 FQNNGV. There are 14 residues in the CDR3.

This clone was detected only once. CDR3 loop: CSGGGHSGNTIYF. The CDR3 DNA sequence: TGCAGCGGGGGGGGACACTCTGGAAACACCATATATTTT. The V call is TRBV29-1, the J call TRBJ1-3; D possibly corresponds to TRBD1 (6 bases). The germline CDR1 and CDR2 sequences are SQVTM and ANQGSEA. This CDR3 region has 13 residues. V lost 7 bases, J lost 0 bases, and 10 bases lay in between. The variable domain in full, completed from reference TRBV29-1 and TRBJ1-3, reads SAVISQKPSRDICQRGTSLTIQCQVDSQVTMMFWYRQQPGQSLTLIATANQGSEATYESGFVIDKFPISRPNLTFSTLTVSNMSPEDSSIYLCSGGGHSGNTIYFGEGSWLTVV.

The chain is built from TRBV7-9 and TRBJ2-1; the match to TRBD2 covers 12 bases. The J segment lost 7 bases and the V segment lost 2 bases, leaving 3 bases of the junction unmatched. This CDR3 spans 15 amino acids. Germline loops: CDR1 SEHNR, CDR2 FQNEAQ (reference sequence). For the CDR3, the DNA is TGTGCCAGCAGCTTACCTAGCGGGAGGGCTAATGAGCAGTTCTTC. It encodes CASSLPSGRANEQFF.

The chain links TRBV5-1 to TRBJ2-3; TRBD2 matches 9 bases. Germline-derived CDR1 and CDR2 are SGHRS and YFSETQ. The V and J ends lost 5 bases and 4 bases, in that order; junction bases with no gene match: 8. The CDR3 is 15 amino acids. The CDR3 nucleotides are TGCGCCAGCAGACAGGGTAGCGGGAGCGCAGATACGCAGTATTTT. The encoded protein is CASRQGSGSADTQYF.

The rearrangement joins TRBV2 to TRBJ1-2, with 7 bases that match TRBD1. This CDR3 is 17 amino acids long. Germline lookup yields CDR1 SNHLY and CDR2 FYNNEI. Trimming removed 3 bases from V and 0 bases from J; junction bases left unmatched: 10. Written as DNA, the CDR3 is TGTGCCAGCAGTGACTCGAAAAGGGACAGAGCTAACTATGGCTACACCTTC. This encodes CASSDSKRDRANYGYTF.

V usage is TRBV9 and J usage is TRBJ2-1; 10 bases are shared with TRBD2. V lost 4 bases and J lost 0; bases outside the gene matches: 4. Looked up from germline, CDR1 is SGDLS and CDR2 is YYNGEE. There are 16 residues in the CDR3. CDR3 protein: CASSLSSGSSYNEQFF. For the CDR3, the DNA is TGTGCCAGCAGCCTCTCTAGCGGGAGCTCCTACAATGAGCAGTTCTTC.

The chain has TRBV19 and TRBJ2-3, with TRBD1 matching over 10 bases. The CDR3 length is 13 residues. Germline trimming cut 6 bases from V and 3 bases from J; bases unmatched to any gene: 0. CDR1 and CDR2 from the germline V gene are LNHDA and SQIVND (reference sequence). The CDR3 loop is CASRDRGTDTQYF. In nucleotides, the CDR3 is TGTGCCAGTAGGGACAGGGGGACAGATACGCAGTATTTT.

The chain couples TRBV5-1 to TRBJ1-3, with a weak D call TRBD1 (5 bases). V was clipped by 0 bases and J by 0 bases, with 10 bases between them. Germline CDR1 is SGHRS and CDR2 is YFSETQ. CDR3 size: 16 residues. CDR3 loop: CASSLALTDSGNTIYF. In DNA, the CDR3 is TGCGCCAGCAGCTTGGCCCTGACAGACTCTGGAAACACCATATATTTT.

The rearrangement uses TRBV7-2 and TRBJ2-1; 9 positions match TRBD2. Germline loops: CDR1 SGHTA, CDR2 FQGNSA. This CDR3 spans 15 amino acids. Germline trimming cut 1 base from V and 2 bases from J; bases unmatched to any gene: 0. CDR3 bases: TGTGCCAGCAGCTTAGGGACTAGCGCCTACAATGAGCAGTTCTTC. This gives the protein CASSLGTSAYNEQFF.